Reported below is one T cell receptor beta chain. Its antigen is still unknown. The data were obtained in a study of spatial heterogeneity in lung cancer. Study summary: A T cell module score from matched bulk RNA-seq correlated strongly with TCR transcript counts in tumor regions. Study-level findings and limits: Tumor mutation counts were tracked by expanded intratumoral alpha and beta TCR counts.

TCRdb reprocessed the 5' RACE reads via MiXCR and lists one record per CDR3 protein. The repertoire consists of about 2,800 distinct CDR3 sequences, with approximately 49% occurring once and the leading ten covering 63%. The time point is: sample taken at primary tumor resection. Trimming stripped 0 bases from V and 8 bases from J, with 17 bases between. Germline V CDR1 and CDR2: LGHNA, YSLEER. CDR3 length equals 16 residues. The TCR was taken from a male donor with early-stage non-small cell lung cancer. The rearrangement links TRBV4-3 to TRBJ2-1, with D unresolved. The sample consisted of lung tumor tissue, taken at surgery. CDR3 sequence: CASSQDGYSLKDEQFF. CDR3 DNA: TGCGCCAGCAGCCAAGATGGATACTCCCTGAAGGATGAGCAGTTCTTC.